The 21 T cell receptor beta chains below were found in one sample sequenced in a study of Tregs in tolerant kidney transplant recipients. Produced via immunoSEQ multiplex PCR; TCRdb's table is partial and in-frame only. The sample holds 48,000 or so clones. This sample comprised CD4+ T cells from blood, obtained before the transplant. The source is a human donor who received a combined kidney and bone marrow transplant.

Details on this clone: The CDR3 is cut off 3 residues early in the read; its end comes from the germline J gene. The chain links TRBV7-3 to TRBJ2-1; weak D call: TRBD2 (5 bases). With 7 bases removed from V and 2 bases from J, the gap between germline ends came to 15 bases. The CDR3 contains 15 residues. Germline CDR1 and CDR2: SGHTA and FQGTGA. CDR3 bases read: TGTGCCAGCACCCTTCGGGGAGCTCCCTACAATGAG. Encoded protein: CASTLRGAPYNE. The whole CDR3 sequence is CASTLRGAPYNEQFF.

On this clone itself: From the germline J gene comes the end of the CDR3, since the read stops 3 residues before it. The V and J genes are TRBV30 and TRBJ2-4; a weak D match, TRBD1 (6 bases). V was shortened by 1 base and J by 3 bases, with 13 bases between the two germline ends. Germline lookup yields CDR1 GTSNPN and CDR2 SVGIG (reference sequence). The CDR3 covers 15 residues. The CDR3 bases that were read are TGTGCCTGGAGTGACAAACAGGGTGACAAAAACATT. This encodes CAWSDKQGDKNI. In full, the CDR3 reads CAWSDKQGDKNIQYF.

Of note for this clone: The read is 3 residues too short to cover the CDR3 end, so that end is filled in from the germline J gene. This chain connects TRBV20-1 to TRBJ1-1; D perhaps matches TRBD1 (5 bases). The CDR3 contains 13 residues. The germline V gene encodes CDR1 DFQATT and CDR2 SNEGSKA (reference sequence). The germline V and J ends were trimmed by 1 base and 6 bases, with 12 bases remaining between them. The part of the CDR3 DNA that was read is TGCAGTGCTAGAGTCCCAGGGAGGCCTGAA. Translated, it gives CSARVPGRPE. The full CDR3 protein reads CSARVPGRPEAFF.

A remark on this clone: The read ends 3 residues before the CDR3 terminus; that terminus is restored from the germline J gene. The chain has TRBV20-1 and TRBJ2-3; TRBD2 matches 14 bases. This CDR3 has 16 amino acids. V shed 6 bases and J 4 bases; nucleotides not matched to a gene: 9. Germline CDR1 and CDR2: DFQATT and SNEGSKA (reference sequence). The CDR3: CSAGGLAGVGADTQYF. CDR3 DNA (partial): TGCAGTGCCGGGGGACTAGCGGGAGTAGGAGCAGATACG.

In the case of this clone: The missing CDR3 end, 3 residues past where the read stops, is filled in from the germline J gene. V and J are TRBV5-1 and TRBJ1-5; D is uncertain. The CDR3 totals 16 residues. Germline V gene sequence: CDR1 SGHRS, CDR2 YFSETQ. Deletions cut 0 bases from V and 4 bases from J, with 14 bases between. The sequenced part of the CDR3 DNA is TGCGCCAGCAGCTTGGAACCTCAGTCAAATAATCAGCCC. It encodes CASSLEPQSNNQP. Given in full, the CDR3 is CASSLEPQSNNQPQHF.

In the case of this clone: Read sequence stops 3 residues before the CDR3 end, and the germline J gene provides the missing end. The V call is TRBV20-1, the J call TRBJ2-2; 7 nucleotides line up with TRBD2. Germline-derived CDR1 and CDR2 are DFQATT and SNEGSKA (reference sequence). V shed 1 base and J 4 bases; nucleotides not matched to a gene: 12. The CDR3 consists of 17 residues. The CDR3 here is CSARAHRAGVFTGELFF. CDR3 DNA, as far as it was read: TGCAGTGCTAGAGCCCATCGGGCGGGAGTTTTCACCGGGGAG.

A remark on this clone: Sequencing ends 3 residues short of the CDR3 end; the germline J gene provides the rest. The rearrangement joins TRBV20-1 to TRBJ2-3; TRBD2 matches 7 bases. Trimming cost V 1 base and J 7 bases; bases outside gene matches: 14. Germline CDR1 is DFQATT and CDR2 is SNEGSKA (reference sequence). This CDR3 region has 16 residues. The CDR3 DNA, read in part, is TGCAGTGCTAGAGTCATGAGCGGGGCCCCCACGAATACG. Residues: CSARVMSGAPTNT. The whole CDR3 is CSARVMSGAPTNTQYF.

As regards this clone: The read ends 3 residues before the CDR3 terminus; that terminus is restored from the germline J gene. The chain recombines TRBV19 with TRBJ1-2; the D is unclear. Looked up from germline, CDR1 is LNHDA and CDR2 is SQIVND (reference sequence). This CDR3 is built from 14 residues. V lost 3 bases, J lost 3 bases, and 11 bases lay in between. CDR3 protein: CASSIVGSDYGYTF. The CDR3 bases that were read are TGTGCCAGTAGTATCGTCGGGTCAGACTATGGC.

Details on this clone: The CDR3 goes on 3 residues after the read ends, and that part is filled in from the germline J gene. V is TRBV20-1 and J is TRBJ2-3; 8 bases align to TRBD1. V gave up 6 bases and J gave up 2 bases; unmatched junction bases: 7. CDR1 and CDR2 (germline): DFQATT, SNEGSKA (reference sequence). The CDR3 sequence is 14 residues long. The sequenced CDR3 bases are TGCAGTGCCACTGACAGGGGATACACAGATACG. It is translated as CSATDRGYTDT. The full CDR3 reads CSATDRGYTDTQYF.

Remarks on this clone: The CDR3 end lies 3 residues beyond the end of the read and is filled in from the germline J gene. The V call is TRBV29-1, the J call TRBJ2-1; perhaps TRBD2 as D (6 bases). The V gene lost 3 bases and the J gene lost 8 bases, with 14 bases spanning the gap. Germline CDR1 is SQVTM and CDR2 is ANQGSEA. The CDR3 covers 13 residues. The CDR3 sequence is CSVDRDWRDEQFF. The DNA read from the CDR3 is TGCAGCGTTGATAGGGACTGGCGGGATGAG.

Concerning this clone: The CDR3 end falls 3 residues outside the read, so it is completed with the germline J gene. The chain recombines TRBV5-1 with TRBJ2-7; perhaps TRBD2 as D (6 bases). CDR3 size: 14 residues. Trimming pared 2 bases from V and 0 bases from J, leaving 9 bases between. CDR1 SGHRS and CDR2 YFSETQ come from the germline V gene. Partial CDR3 DNA: TGCGCCAGCAGCTTAGCGGGTACCTCCTACGAG. This sequence encodes CASSLAGTSYE. The CDR3 in full is CASSLAGTSYEQYF.

Notes on this clone: The DNA ends 3 residues before the CDR3 does, and the rest of the CDR3 is filled in from the germline J gene. The chain recombines TRBV7-2 with TRBJ1-2, with a tentative D call TRBD1 (5 bases). This CDR3 contains 12 residues. Per germline, CDR1 SGHTA and CDR2 FQGNSA. CDR3: CASTFSGGGYTF. CDR3 bases read: TGTGCCAGCACCTTCAGCGGGGGAGGC.

Note on this clone: The read halts 3 residues ahead of the CDR3 end, with the missing end drawn from the germline J gene. V and J are TRBV18 and TRBJ2-7; the match to TRBD2 covers 9 bases. Unmatched junction bases numbered 12, after V lost 2 bases and J lost 4 bases. Germline values: CDR1 KGHSH, CDR2 LQKENI. The CDR3 is made up of 17 amino acids. CDR3 protein: CASSPRASGNLGYEQYF. The CDR3 bases that were read are TGTGCCAGCTCACCAAGGGCTAGCGGGAACCTGGGGTACGAG.

Worth noting for this clone: Read data end 3 residues before the CDR3 end; the end is taken from the germline J gene. The chain couples TRBV2 to TRBJ1-2, with D maybe TRBD1 (6 bases). CDR1 and CDR2 (germline): SNHLY, FYNNEI. This CDR3 contains 16 residues. V lost 1 base to trimming and J lost 4 bases, with 16 bases between them. The part of the CDR3 DNA that was read is TGTGCCAGCAGTGAAGTGCGTACAGGGTCGGCCTATGGC. Translating gives CASSEVRTGSAYG. The full CDR3 reads CASSEVRTGSAYGYTF.

Turning to this clone: Read sequence stops 3 residues before the CDR3 end, and the germline J gene provides the missing end. V and J are TRBV18 and TRBJ2-6; no reliable D call. The CDR3 is made up of 14 amino acids. The V gene lost 5 bases and the J gene lost 2 bases, with 7 bases spanning the gap. The V gene's germline CDR1 is KGHSH and CDR2 LQKENI. The CDR3 reads CASSSSTGANVLTF. Incomplete CDR3 DNA: TGTGCCAGCTCAAGTAGTACTGGGGCCAACGTC.

As concerns this clone: The read is 3 residues too short to cover the CDR3 end, so that end is filled in from the germline J gene. The rearrangement uses TRBV18 and TRBJ2-3, with a tentative D call TRBD1 (6 bases). Germline V lookup: CDR1 KGHSH, CDR2 LQKENI. The length of the CDR3 is 13 residues. V was trimmed by 3 bases and J by 4 bases, leaving 8 bases between them. CDR3 DNA, as far as it was read: TGTGCCAGCTCACCTGGGGGCGCAGATACG. Translating gives CASSPGGADT. The full CDR3 is CASSPGGADTQYF.

Turning to this clone: Read coverage stops 3 residues before the CDR3 terminus; the germline J gene supplies the remainder. The V and J genes are TRBV6-4 and TRBJ2-6, with D hard to call. Germline CDR1 reads MRHNA; CDR2 reads SNTAGT. The V and J ends lost 5 bases and 0 bases respectively, with 5 bases between them. The length of the CDR3 is 14 residues. The CDR3 DNA, read in part, is TGTGCCAGCAGTTCCCTCTCTGGGGCCAACGTC. This gives the protein CASSSLSGANV. In full, the CDR3 is CASSSLSGANVLTF.

As for this clone: The CDR3 end lies 3 residues beyond the end of the read and is filled in from the germline J gene. V and J are TRBV5-1 and TRBJ2-1; 8 nucleotides line up with TRBD1. The CDR3 totals 15 residues. V shed 4 bases and J 4 bases; nucleotides not matched to a gene: 7. Germline V CDR1 and CDR2: SGHRS, YFSETQ. The CDR3 sequence: CASSPQGTGYNEQFF. CDR3 DNA (partial): TGCGCCAGCAGCCCCCAGGGGACAGGTTACAATGAG.

As concerns this clone: The read ends 3 residues before the CDR3 terminus; that terminus is restored from the germline J gene. This sequence joins TRBV7-9 and TRBJ1-5; 9 bases match TRBD1. Germline trimming cut 5 bases from V and 7 bases from J; bases unmatched to any gene: 9. The CDR3 consists of 15 residues. In germline, CDR1 is SEHNR, CDR2 FQNEAQ (reference sequence). Partial CDR3 DNA: TGTGCCAGCAGCCCAACAGGGGGCGGCGGACAGCCC. Amino acid sequence: CASSPTGGGGQP. The CDR3 in full is CASSPTGGGGQPQHF.

About this clone: The read ends 3 residues early relative to the CDR3; the germline J gene fills the gap. The V call is TRBV20-1, the J call TRBJ2-7, with 14 nucleotides matching TRBD2. Germline CDR1 reads DFQATT; CDR2 reads SNEGSKA (reference sequence). With 6 bases clipped from V and 0 bases from J, the junction kept 16 bases outside the gene matches. CDR3 size: 19 residues. CDR3 DNA, as far as it was read: TGCAGTGCCATTAGAGCCCCCGGGACTAGCGGGAGCATCTCCTACGAG. Translated, it gives CSAIRAPGTSGSISYE. The complete CDR3 sequence is CSAIRAPGTSGSISYEQYF.

CDR3 loop: CASSGTGETQYF. The part of the CDR3 DNA that was read is TGTGCCAGCAGTGGGACAGGGGAGACC. The V gene is TRBV6-1, the J gene TRBJ2-5; 8 nucleotides agree with TRBD1. Read coverage stops 3 residues before the CDR3 terminus; the germline J gene supplies the remainder. The germline V gene encodes CDR1 MNHNS and CDR2 SASEGT. The trim removed 4 bases at V and 5 bases at J, leaving 0 bases unmatched. CDR3 length: 12 residues.